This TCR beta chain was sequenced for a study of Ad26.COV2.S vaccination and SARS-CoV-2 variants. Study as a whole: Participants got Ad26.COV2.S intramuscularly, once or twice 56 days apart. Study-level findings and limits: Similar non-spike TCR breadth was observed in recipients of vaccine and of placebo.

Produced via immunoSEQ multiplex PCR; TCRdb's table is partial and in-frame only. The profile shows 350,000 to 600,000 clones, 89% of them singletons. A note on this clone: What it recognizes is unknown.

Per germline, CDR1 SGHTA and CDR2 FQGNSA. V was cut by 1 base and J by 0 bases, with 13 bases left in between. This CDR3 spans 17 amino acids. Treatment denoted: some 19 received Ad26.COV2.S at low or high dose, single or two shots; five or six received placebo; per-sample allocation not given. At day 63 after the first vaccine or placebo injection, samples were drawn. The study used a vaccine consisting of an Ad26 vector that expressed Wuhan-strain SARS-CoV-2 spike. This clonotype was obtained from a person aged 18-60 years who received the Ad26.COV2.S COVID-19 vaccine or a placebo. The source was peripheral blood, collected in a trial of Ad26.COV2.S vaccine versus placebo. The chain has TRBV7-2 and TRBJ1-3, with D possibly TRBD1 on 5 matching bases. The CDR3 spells CASSLVRGHRSGNTIYF. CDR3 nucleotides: TGTGCCAGCAGCTTAGTACGCGGACACCGCTCTGGAAACACCATATATTTT.